The sequence of this TCR beta chain was determined in a study of shared clonotypes between healthy human individuals. Points from the study as a whole: Unshared clonotypes carried lower generation probabilities than those common to all four donors.

With respect to this clone: The target antigen is unknown.

The data were produced by immunoSEQ multiplex PCR, yet TCRdb's version contains in-frame clones alone and is incomplete. The sample includes some 2,000,000 clones, nearly 97% of them seen just once. There are 12 residues in the CDR3. V lost 5 bases and J 4 bases, leaving 5 bases between the germline ends. The germline CDR1 and CDR2 sequences are MDHEN and SYDVKM. The sequence derives from a man aged 18 to 29 in good health. The sample consisted of naive CD4+ T cells sorted from blood. Subset denoted: CD45RA+ positively selected. J is TRBJ2-2 and V is TRBV28; D is uncertain. As DNA, the CDR3 is TGTGCCAGCAGTACCAGCACCGGGGAGCTGTTTTTT. Translating it yields CASSTSTGELFF. Complete variable domain (other parts from reference TRBV28 and TRBJ2-2): DVKVTQSSRYLVKRTGEKVFLECVQDMDHENMFWYRQDPGLGLRLIYFSYDVKMKEKGDIPEGYSVSREKKERFSLILESASTNQTSMYLCASSTSTGELFFGEGSRLTVL.